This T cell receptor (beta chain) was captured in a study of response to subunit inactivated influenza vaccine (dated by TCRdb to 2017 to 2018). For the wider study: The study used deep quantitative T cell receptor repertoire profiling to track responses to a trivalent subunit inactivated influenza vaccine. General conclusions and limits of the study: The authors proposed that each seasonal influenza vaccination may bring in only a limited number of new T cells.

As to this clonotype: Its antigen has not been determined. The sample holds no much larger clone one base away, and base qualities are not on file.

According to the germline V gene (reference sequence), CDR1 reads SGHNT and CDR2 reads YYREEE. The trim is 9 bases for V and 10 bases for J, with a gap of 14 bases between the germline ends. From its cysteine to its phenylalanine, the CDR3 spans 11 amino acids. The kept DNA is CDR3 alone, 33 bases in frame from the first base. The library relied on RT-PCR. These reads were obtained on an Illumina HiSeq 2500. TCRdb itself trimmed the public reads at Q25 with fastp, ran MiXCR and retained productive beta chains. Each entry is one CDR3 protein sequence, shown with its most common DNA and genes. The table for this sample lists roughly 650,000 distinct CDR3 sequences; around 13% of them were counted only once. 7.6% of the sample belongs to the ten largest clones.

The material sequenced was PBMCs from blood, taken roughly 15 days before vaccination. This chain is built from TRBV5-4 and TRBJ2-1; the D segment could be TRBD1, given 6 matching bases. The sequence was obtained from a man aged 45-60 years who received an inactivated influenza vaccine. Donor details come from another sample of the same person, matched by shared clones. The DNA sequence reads TGTGCCACCAGGACAGTTGGGGAGCAGTTCTTC. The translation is CATRTVGEQFF.